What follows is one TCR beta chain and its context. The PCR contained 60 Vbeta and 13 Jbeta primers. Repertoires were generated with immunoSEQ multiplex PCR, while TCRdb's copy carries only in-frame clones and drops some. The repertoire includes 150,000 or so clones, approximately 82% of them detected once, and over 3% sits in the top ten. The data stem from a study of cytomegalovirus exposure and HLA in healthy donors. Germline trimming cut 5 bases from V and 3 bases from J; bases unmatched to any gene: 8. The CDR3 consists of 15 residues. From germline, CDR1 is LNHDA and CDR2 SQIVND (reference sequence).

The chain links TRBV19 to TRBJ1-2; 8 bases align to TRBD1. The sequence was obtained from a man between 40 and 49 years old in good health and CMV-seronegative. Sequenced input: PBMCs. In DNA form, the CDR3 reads TGTGCCAGTAGTCCCAGTGCAGGGGGCGACTATGGCTACACCTTC. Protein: CASSPSAGGDYGYTF.